Listed below are T cell receptor beta chains from one sample, sequenced in a study of CD8 T cells in ankylosing spondylitis. TCRdb reprocessed the 5' RACE reads via MiXCR and lists one record per CDR3 protein. In the table there are about 64,000 distinct CDR3 sequences, roughly 6.2% of which are singletons. The sequencing input was synovial fluid, either unsorted or a sorted T cell fraction (not recorded which). Source of these receptors: a male donor with ankylosing spondylitis. Both conserved end residues are part of each CDR3. A D gene is named only where the DNA matches it firmly. Size values are once, few and many counts, or a class for expanded clones, and some rows have none.

J gene | D gene | clone size | V gene | CDR3 protein | CDR3 DNA
TRBJ2-3 | NA | few | TRBV6-1 | CASSQGRGDTQYF | TGTGCCAGCAGCCAAGGACGTGGAGATACGCAGTATTTT
TRBJ1-2 | TRBD1 | few | TRBV12-3/TRBV12-4 | CASTRTGWDGYTF | TGTGCCAGCACTAGGACAGGGTGGGATGGCTACACCTTC
TRBJ2-3 | NA | few | TRBV5-1 | CASLEEPHTDTQYF | TGCGCCAGCCTAGAAGAACCCCACACAGATACGCAGTATTTT
TRBJ1-1 | NA | NA | TRBV7-2 | CASSFGGLRNTEAFF | TGTGCCAGCAGCTTCGGGGGGCTGAGGAACACTGAAGCTTTCTTT
TRBJ2-5 | NA | medium-sized | TRBV15 | CATSRVPEETQYF | TGTGCCACCAGCAGAGTACCCGAAGAGACCCAGTACTTC
TRBJ1-6 | NA | many | TRBV7-2 | CASSSDGYNSPLHF | TGTGCCAGCAGCTCGGACGGATACAATTCACCCCTCCACTTT
TRBJ2-5 | TRBD1 | NA | TRBV19 | CASTSRGETQYF | TGTGCCAGTACAAGCAGGGGGGAGACCCAGTACTTC
TRBJ2-7 | NA | many | TRBV12-3/TRBV12-4 | CASSLRGNRNSEQYF | TGTGCCAGCAGTTTGCGGGGAAATCGGAATTCCGAGCAGTACTTC
TRBJ1-6 | NA | many | TRBV6-1 | CASSPVGTHNSPLHF | TGTGCCAGCAGTCCAGTGGGGACCCATAATTCACCCCTCCACTTT
TRBJ2-1 | TRBD1 | NA | TRBV11-2 | CASSPRTGANSYNEQFF | TGTGCCAGCAGCCCCAGGACAGGGGCCAACTCCTACAATGAGCAGTTCTTC
TRBJ2-5 | TRBD2 | NA | TRBV14 | CASSQIAGMTETQYF | TGTGCCAGCAGCCAAATAGCGGGGATGACGGAGACCCAGTACTTC
TRBJ2-7 | TRBD2 | many | TRBV12-3/TRBV12-4 | CASSRPGGAVKQYF | TGTGCCAGCAGTCGCCCGGGGGGGGCGGTAAAGCAGTACTTC
TRBJ2-7 | TRBD1 | few | TRBV2 | CASRDRVTSYEQYF | TGTGCCAGCAGAGACAGGGTAACCTCCTACGAGCAGTACTTC
TRBJ1-5 | TRBD1 | few | TRBV19 | CASRDRAGQPQHF | TGTGCCAGCCGAGACAGGGCAGGGCAGCCCCAGCATTTT
TRBJ2-2 | NA | many | TRBV6-5 | CASSYSRGTGELFF | TGTGCCAGCAGTTACTCTCGGGGCACCGGGGAGCTGTTTTTT
TRBJ2-3 | NA | many | TRBV15 | CATSTHYRDTQYF | TGTGCCACCAGCACCCACTACAGAGATACGCAGTATTTT
TRBJ1-6 | NA | NA | TRBV4-3 | CASSQGRSPYNSPLHF | TGCGCCAGCAGCCAAGGGCGGAGCCCTTATAATTCACCCCTCCACTTT
TRBJ2-7 | TRBD2 | NA | TRBV5-5 | CGSSLGLAGEQYF | TGTGGCAGCAGCTTAGGACTAGCGGGCGAGCAGTACTTC
TRBJ2-3 | NA | NA | TRBV7-3 | CASTETASGTDTQYF | TGTGCCAGCACCGAGACAGCTAGCGGCACAGATACGCAGTATTTT
TRBJ2-7 | NA | NA | TRBV7-6 | CASSLAGGSYEQYF | TGTGCCAGCAGCTTAGCGGGGGGCTCCTACGAGCAGTACTTC
TRBJ2-1 | NA | few | TRBV4-3 | CASSQDSSMGGEQFF | TGCGCCAGCAGCCAAGATTCCTCCATGGGGGGTGAGCAGTTCTTC
TRBJ2-2 | NA | few | TRBV18 | CASSPVSTGELFF | TGTGCCAGCTCACCAGTCAGCACCGGGGAGCTGTTTTTT
TRBJ2-1 | NA | medium-sized | TRBV9 | CASSVGGNYYNEQFF | TGTGCCAGCAGCGTAGGCGGGAACTACTACAATGAGCAGTTCTTC
TRBJ1-5 | NA | many | TRBV12-3/TRBV12-4 | CASSLGRAQHF | TGTGCCAGCAGTTTGGGGCGGGCCCAGCATTTT
TRBJ2-2 | NA | many | TRBV28 | CASSLRGRSSGELFF | TGTGCCAGCAGTTTGCGGGGAAGGAGTTCTGGGGAGCTGTTTTTT
TRBJ1-4 | NA | many | TRBV7-7 | CASSLAPESQLFF | TGTGCTAGCAGCTTAGCGCCGGAAAGTCAACTGTTTTTT
TRBJ2-7 | NA | many | TRBV20-1 | CSAGETRSLSGEQYF | TGCAGTGCTGGCGAGACCCGGAGTCTATCAGGGGAGCAGTACTTC
TRBJ2-5 | TRBD2 | many | TRBV10-3 | CAISGTSGTQETQYF | TGTGCCATCAGTGGGACTAGCGGAACCCAAGAGACCCAGTACTTC
TRBJ2-5 | NA | few | TRBV3-1 | CASSPRRGGETQYF | TGTGCCAGCAGCCCCCGCAGGGGGGGGGAGACCCAGTACTTC
TRBJ2-3 | TRBD2 | many | TRBV10-3 | CAISETSGGYTDTQYF | TGTGCCATCAGCGAGACTAGCGGGGGATACACAGATACGCAGTATTTT
TRBJ1-2 | TRBD1 | few | TRBV7-3 | CASSPRDRGLGGYTF | TGTGCCAGCAGCCCCCGGGACAGGGGCCTGGGTGGCTACACCTTC
TRBJ2-3 | NA | once | TRBV5-1 | CASTIEGAGSTNTQYF | TGCGCCAGCACAATTGAGGGGGCGGGGTCCACGAATACGCAGTATTTT
TRBJ1-2 | NA | many | TRBV7-9 | CASSPGEYGYTF | TGTGCCAGCAGCCCGGGGGAGTATGGCTACACCTTC
TRBJ2-7 | NA | NA | TRBV3-1 | CASSPRRAYEQYF | TGTGCCAGCAGCCCAAGAAGGGCCTACGAGCAGTACTTC
TRBJ2-2 | NA | many | TRBV6-2/TRBV6-3 | CASSYRKAGELFF | TGTGCCAGCAGTTACAGAAAAGCCGGGGAGCTGTTTTTT
TRBJ1-1 | NA | NA | TRBV20-1 | CSARRGRGGRTEAFF | TGCAGTGCTAGACGGGGGCGCGGTGGAAGGACTGAAGCTTTCTTT
TRBJ2-3 | TRBD2 | many | TRBV9 | CASSVGVRVLGLAGLTDTQYF | TGTGCCAGCAGCGTAGGAGTGAGAGTTCTGGGTCTAGCGGGACTAACAGATACGCAGTATTTT
TRBJ2-5 | NA | many | TRBV20-1 | CSARWQTQYF | TGCAGTGCTAGATGGCAGACCCAGTACTTC
TRBJ2-3 | NA | NA | TRBV6-1 | CASSPDSPSTDTQYF | TGTGCCAGCAGTCCCGACAGCCCTAGCACAGATACGCAGTATTTT
TRBJ2-1 | TRBD2 | many | TRBV12-5 | CASGPGLAVTYNEQFF | TGTGCTAGTGGACCTGGACTAGCGGTAACCTACAATGAGCAGTTCTTC
TRBJ2-3 | NA | NA | TRBV5-1 | CASSLESGNTDTQYF | TGCGCCAGCAGCCTGGAGTCCGGGAACACAGATACGCAGTATTTT
TRBJ2-7 | TRBD1 | NA | TRBV28 | CASKNRGIGEQYF | TGTGCCAGCAAGAACAGGGGGATTGGCGAGCAGTACTTC
TRBJ2-7 | NA | NA | TRBV6-2/TRBV6-3 | CASSYFLAYLGQYF | TGTGCCAGCAGTTACTTCCTCGCCTACCTGGGGCAGTACTTC
TRBJ2-7 | NA | NA | TRBV5-1 | CASSLVNALGLGEQYF | TGCGCCAGCAGCTTGGTAAATGCTTTGGGACTGGGCGAGCAGTACTTC
TRBJ1-5 | TRBD1 | few | TRBV28 | CASGPGQLYNQPQHF | TGTGCCAGCGGGCCGGGACAGCTCTACAATCAGCCCCAGCATTTT
TRBJ2-2 | NA | many | TRBV5-1 | CASSLVAGELFF | TGCGCCAGCAGCTTGGTTGCCGGGGAGCTGTTTTTT
TRBJ1-4 | TRBD1 | many | TRBV18 | CASSPGQDNEKLFF | TGTGCCAGCTCACCCGGACAGGATAATGAAAAACTGTTTTTT
TRBJ2-1 | TRBD2 | few | TRBV28 | CASLSSSGDSYNEQFF | TGTGCCAGTCTCTCATCCAGCGGGGACTCCTACAATGAGCAGTTCTTC
TRBJ2-1 | NA | many | TRBV5-6 | CASSHGTDFNNEQFF | TGTGCCAGCAGCCACGGGACGGATTTTAACAATGAGCAGTTCTTC
TRBJ1-5 | NA | many | TRBV7-8 | CASSWEYNQPQHF | TGTGCCAGCAGCTGGGAGTACAATCAGCCCCAGCATTTT
TRBJ2-7 | TRBD1 | many | TRBV6-2/TRBV6-3 | CASSYSPGTGFHEQYF | TGTGCCAGCAGTTATTCCCCCGGGACAGGTTTCCACGAGCAGTACTTC
TRBJ2-3 | NA | few | TRBV7-3 | CASSLRGGLTDTQYF | TGTGCCAGCAGCTTAAGGGGAGGCTTAACAGATACGCAGTATTTT
TRBJ2-1 | TRBD2 | NA | TRBV4-1 | CASSQDRGSGRPNEQFF | TGCGCCAGCAGCCAAGATCGGGGGAGCGGGAGGCCCAATGAGCAGTTCTTC